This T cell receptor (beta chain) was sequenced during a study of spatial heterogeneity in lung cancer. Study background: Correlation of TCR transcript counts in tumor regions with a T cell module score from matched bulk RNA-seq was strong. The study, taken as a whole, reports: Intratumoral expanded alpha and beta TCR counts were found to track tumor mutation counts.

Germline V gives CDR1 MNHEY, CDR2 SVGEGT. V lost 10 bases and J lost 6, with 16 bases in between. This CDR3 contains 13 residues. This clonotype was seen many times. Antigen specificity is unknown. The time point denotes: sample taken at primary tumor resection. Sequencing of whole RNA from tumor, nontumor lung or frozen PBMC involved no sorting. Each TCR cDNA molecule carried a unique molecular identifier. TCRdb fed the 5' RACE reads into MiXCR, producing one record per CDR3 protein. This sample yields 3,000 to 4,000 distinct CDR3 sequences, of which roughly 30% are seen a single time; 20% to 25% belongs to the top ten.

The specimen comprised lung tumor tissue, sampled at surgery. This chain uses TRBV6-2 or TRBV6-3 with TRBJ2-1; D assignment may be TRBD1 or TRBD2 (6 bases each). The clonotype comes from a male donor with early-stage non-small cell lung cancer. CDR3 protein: CATLRGGTNEQFF. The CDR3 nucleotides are TGTGCCACCCTACGAGGGGGGACCAATGAGCAGTTCTTC.